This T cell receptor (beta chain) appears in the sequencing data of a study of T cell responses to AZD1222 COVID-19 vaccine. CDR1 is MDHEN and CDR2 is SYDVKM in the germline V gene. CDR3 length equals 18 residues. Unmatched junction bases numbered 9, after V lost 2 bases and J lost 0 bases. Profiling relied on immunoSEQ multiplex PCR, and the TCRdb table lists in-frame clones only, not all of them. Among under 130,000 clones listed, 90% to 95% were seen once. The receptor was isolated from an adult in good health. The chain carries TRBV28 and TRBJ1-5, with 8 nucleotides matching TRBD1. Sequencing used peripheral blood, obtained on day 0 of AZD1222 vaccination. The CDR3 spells CASSLGAGGGYSNQPQHF. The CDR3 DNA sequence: TGTGCCAGCAGTTTAGGGGCAGGGGGCGGCTATAGCAATCAGCCCCAGCATTTT.